This passage covers 9 T cell receptor beta chains from one sample sequenced in a study of cytomegalovirus exposure and HLA in healthy donors. Sequencing was performed with immunoSEQ multiplex PCR; in TCRdb, only in-frame clones are kept and a portion is missing. Of roughly 120,000 clones in the sample, roughly 86% were seen once. Sample: PBMCs. The receptors derive from a man younger than 30 in good health and CMV-seronegative.

This clone was recorded once. This rearrangement joins TRBV2 to TRBJ2-7; 10 positions agree with TRBD1. The CDR3 totals 14 residues. Germline trimming cut 8 bases from V and 0 bases from J; bases unmatched to any gene: 4. Germline values: CDR1 SNHLY, CDR2 FYNNEI. This CDR3 reads CASGGQGSSYEQYF. The CDR3 DNA reads TGTGCCAGCGGGGGACAGGGGAGCTCCTACGAGCAGTACTTC. The complete variable domain, with remaining parts taken from reference TRBV2 and TRBJ2-7, reads EPEVTQTPSHQVTQMGQEVILRCVPISNHLYFYWYRQILGQKVEFLVSFYNNEISEKSEIFDDQFSVERPDGSNFTLKIRSTKLEDSAMYFCASGGQGSSYEQYFGPGTRLTVT.

V gene TRBV7-2 combines with J gene TRBJ2-1; 11 bases fit TRBD2. V dropped 4 bases and J dropped 4; count of bases not matched to a gene: 6. Germline lookup yields CDR1 SGHTA and CDR2 FQGNSA. This CDR3 has 16 amino acids. CDR3 nucleotide sequence: TGTGCCAGCAGCTGGCGGGGGACTAGCGGTTACAATGAGCAGTTCTTC. It codes for CASSWRGTSGYNEQFF.

This clone was picked up a small number of times. V usage is TRBV6-5 and J usage is TRBJ1-1; 9 nucleotides align to TRBD1. Germline values: CDR1 MNHEY, CDR2 SVGAGI. The CDR3 contains 12 residues. V lost 9 bases to trimming and J lost 1 base; unmatched junction nucleotides: 0. DNA of the CDR3: TGTGCCAGGGACAGGGGGAACACTGAAGCTTTCTTT. The encoded protein is CARDRGNTEAFF.

The rearrangement links TRBV28 to TRBJ1-2; D unresolved. Between the trimmed V and J ends, which lost 5 bases and 4 bases, there was a span of 11 bases. CDR1 and CDR2 from the germline V gene are MDHEN and SYDVKM. This CDR3 has 13 residues. The CDR3 loop reads CASSISGVYGYTF. DNA for the CDR3: TGTGCCAGCAGTATTTCCGGGGTCTATGGCTACACCTTC.

The genes are TRBV27 and TRBJ1-4, with D maybe TRBD1 (5 bases). V lost 0 bases to trimming and J lost 8 bases, with 13 bases between them. Germline V gene lookup returns CDR1 MNHEY and CDR2 SMNVEV (reference sequence). CDR3 length: 15 amino acids. CDR3 nucleotides: TGTGCCAGCAGTTTATCGAATCCGACAGCGGAAAAACTGTTTTTT. It specifies CASSLSNPTAEKLFF.

This clone was counted a few times. The chain couples TRBV5-1 to TRBJ1-2; D is unclear. Trimming stripped 3 bases from V and 6 bases from J, with 12 bases between. Germline V gives CDR1 SGHRS, CDR2 YFSETQ. The CDR3 has 13 residues. CDR3 region: CASSSAGYDGYTF. CDR3 sequence (DNA): TGCGCCAGCAGCTCTGCGGGATACGATGGCTACACCTTC.

The CDR3 loop reads CASSPSLAGTTDTQYF. CDR3 bases: TGTGCCAGCAGTCCATCACTAGCGGGGACCACAGATACGCAGTATTTT. This chain joins TRBV27 and TRBJ2-3; TRBD2 matches at 10 bases. After removal of 5 bases from V and 2 bases from J, the junction contained 7 bases not matched to a gene. This CDR3 has 16 amino acids. Germline CDR1 and CDR2: MNHEY and SMNVEV (reference sequence).

V and J are TRBV7-6 and TRBJ2-7; 12 positions agree with TRBD2. Germline V gene lookup returns CDR1 SGHVS and CDR2 FNYEAQ. This CDR3 has 15 residues. J gave up 7 bases and V 5 bases, and 9 bases lay outside the gene matches. The chain's CDR3 is CASSQRTSGIWEQYF. CDR3 DNA: TGTGCCAGCAGCCAAAGGACTAGCGGGATCTGGGAGCAGTACTTC.

This clone occurred once. The rearrangement links TRBV4-1 to TRBJ1-2, with D possibly TRBD1 on 5 matching bases. V lost 1 base to trimming and J lost 6 bases, with 18 bases between them. Per the germline V gene, CDR1 is MGHRA and CDR2 is YSYEKL. The CDR3 has 16 residues. The CDR3 loop reads CASSQVALLGRHGYTF. Written as DNA, the CDR3 is TGCGCCAGCAGCCAAGTTGCCCTCTTGGGGCGTCATGGCTACACCTTC.